The 10 T cell receptor beta chains below come from one sample, sequenced in a study of Ad26.COV2.S vaccination and SARS-CoV-2 variants. Libraries were prepared by immunoSEQ multiplex PCR; TCRdb keeps only in-frame clonotypes and omits some of them. Of approximately 480,000 clones listed, around nine tenths are singletons. Treatment specified: around 19 received Ad26.COV2.S at low or high dose, single or two shots; about 5 received placebo; per-sample allocation not given. After the first vaccine or placebo injection, samples were drawn on day 63. The input for sequencing was peripheral blood, taken in a trial of Ad26.COV2.S vaccine versus placebo. Source of these receptors: a person aged 18-60 years who received the Ad26.COV2.S COVID-19 vaccine or a placebo.

The chain employs TRBV28 and TRBJ1-2, with D unresolved. Germline CDR1 and CDR2: MDHEN and SYDVKM. The CDR3 covers 12 residues. Trimming took 6 bases from V and 5 from J, leaving 10 bases between them. CDR3 nucleotide sequence: TGTGCCAGCAGGGACGGACGTTATGGCTACACCTTC. Translating it yields CASRDGRYGYTF.

The rearrangement uses TRBV3-1 (or the pseudogene TRBV3-2) and TRBJ1-1; the D gene is possibly TRBD1 (5 bases). Trimming cost V 1 base and J 10 bases, with 19 bases left between them. The CDR3 covers 15 residues. Germline loops: CDR1 LGHDT, CDR2 YNNKEL (reference sequence). The CDR3 DNA reads as TGTGCCAGCAGCCAAGCGTCCGGGACTCTGGCAAGAGCTTTCTTT. Its protein is CASSQASGTLARAFF.

The chain recombines TRBV9 with TRBJ2-1, with TRBD2 identical over 7 bases. The CDR3 has 13 residues. Trimming at V came to 0 bases and at J to 8 bases, leaving 2 bases not matched to a gene. Germline V gene data show CDR1 as SGDLS and CDR2 as YYNGEE. In nucleotides, the CDR3 is TGTGCCAGCAGCGTAGAGGGAGGGGATGAGCAGTTCTTC. It specifies CASSVEGGDEQFF.

The chain links TRBV5-4 to TRBJ2-7; D might be TRBD2 (6 bases). The CDR3 loop spans 15 amino acids. Deletions cut 0 bases from V and 4 bases from J, with 14 bases between. Germline CDR1 and CDR2: SGHNT and YYREEE (reference sequence). The CDR3 region has the DNA TGTGCCAGCAGCTTGGGTAGCGGCAAGAAATACGAGCAGTACTTC. It is translated as CASSLGSGKKYEQYF.

This clone was seen just once. The chain links TRBV24-1 to TRBJ2-5; 10 nucleotides match TRBD2. This CDR3 spans 16 amino acids. Per germline, CDR1 KGHDR and CDR2 SFDVKD. V shed 1 base, J shed 4 bases, and the junction held 5 bases outside the gene matches. CDR3 loop: CATSDFASGSIETQYF. The CDR3 nucleotides read TGTGCCACCAGTGATTTCGCTAGCGGGAGCATAGAGACCCAGTACTTC.

This chain uses TRBV14 with TRBJ2-7; D possibly corresponds to TRBD2 (6 bases). Per the germline V gene, CDR1 is SGHDN and CDR2 is FVKESK. The length of the CDR3 is 14 residues. V was shortened by 3 bases and J by 4 bases, with 13 bases between the two germline ends. The CDR3 spells CASSQTGLAYEQYF. The CDR3 nucleotides are TGTGCCAGCAGCCAGACGGGACTGGCTTACGAGCAGTACTTC.

V usage is TRBV30 and J usage is TRBJ2-7; 8 bases fit TRBD1. Germline V lookup: CDR1 GTSNPN, CDR2 SVGIG (reference sequence). Losses at the gene ends were 5 bases for V and 4 bases for J; bases not matched to a gene: 10. This CDR3 is built from 14 residues. CDR3 loop: CAWEGAGGFYEQYF. The CDR3 nucleotides are TGTGCCTGGGAGGGAGCAGGGGGCTTTTACGAGCAGTACTTC.

V is TRBV3-1 (or the pseudogene TRBV3-2) and J is TRBJ2-1; TRBD2 agrees at 7 bases. This CDR3 comprises 16 residues. V dropped 4 bases and J dropped 0; count of bases not matched to a gene: 6. Per the germline V gene, CDR1 is LGHDT and CDR2 is YNNKEL (reference sequence). CDR3 nucleotide sequence: TGTGCCAGCAGCCCACCTAGCGGTACCTCCTACAATGAGCAGTTCTTC. Protein: CASSPPSGTSYNEQFF.

The rearrangement links TRBV28 to TRBJ1-6, with D unresolved. In germline, CDR1 is MDHEN, CDR2 SYDVKM. Trimming cost V 3 bases and J 7 bases, with 16 bases left between them. The CDR3 is 16 residues long. As DNA, the CDR3 is TGTGCCAGCAGTTTTCACGTGGGCGGAAGCAATTCACCCCTCCACTTT. Amino acid sequence: CASSFHVGGSNSPLHF.

This chain uses TRBV29-1 with TRBJ1-6; D not certain. Germline assignment: CDR1 SQVTM and CDR2 ANQGSEA. Trimming removed 6 bases at V and 7 bases at J, with 13 bases between. The CDR3 has 13 amino acids. CDR3 DNA sequence: TGCAGCGTGGCGGCTCACTTAAATTCACCCCTCCACTTT. Amino acids: CSVAAHLNSPLHF.